This T cell receptor beta chain was profiled in a study of patients and donors after allogeneic stem cell transplantation. The CDR3 consists of 16 residues. Looked up from germline, CDR1 is SGHDT and CDR2 is YYEEEE. Trimming cost V 0 bases and J 4 bases; bases outside gene matches: 10. Each CDR3 protein is one row after TCRdb ran MiXCR on the RT-PCR reads. Seen here are more than 850,000 distinct CDR3 sequences, about a sixth observed once, and the top ten hold around 6%. This TCR was recovered from a human donor who was either an allogeneic HSCT recipient or a stem cell or donor lymphocyte infusion donor (not recorded which). It is not recorded whose cells these are; they may come from a transplant donor. This sequence joins TRBV5-6 and TRBJ2-7; TRBD2 matches at 7 bases. The sequenced sample consisted of blood, either unsorted or a sorted T cell fraction (not recorded which). CDR3 residues: CASSLGGSFLYYEQYF. The CDR3 DNA follows: TGTGCCAGCAGCTTGGGCGGGAGCTTTTTGTATTACGAGCAGTACTTC.